This T cell receptor beta chain derives from a study of CD8 T cells in ankylosing spondylitis. General study points: The authors reported significant enrichment of disease-linked clones in matched ankylosing spondylitis synovial fluid. Ankylosing spondylitis blood appeared to be characterized by a TCR beta motif of under ten highly homologous variants.

CDR1 is DFQATT and CDR2 is SNEGSKA in the germline V gene (reference sequence). The length of the CDR3 is 17 residues. V lost 2 bases to trimming and J lost 2 bases; unmatched junction nucleotides: 6. TCRdb re-called the 5' RACE reads with MiXCR, one entry per CDR3 protein. The repertoire includes more than 600,000 distinct CDR3 sequences, roughly 19% of them detected once, and under 20% sits in the top ten. This clonotype was seen once. Its antigen is unknown. This sequence joins TRBV20-1 and TRBJ2-2; 12 nucleotides match TRBD2. Sequencing was done on a sample of blood, either unsorted or a sorted T cell fraction (not recorded which). The receptor comes from a male donor with ankylosing spondylitis. CDR3 region: CSARSLAGGRNTGELFF. The CDR3 region has the DNA TGCAGTGCTAGATCCCTAGCGGGGGGGCGCAACACCGGGGAGCTGTTTTTT.